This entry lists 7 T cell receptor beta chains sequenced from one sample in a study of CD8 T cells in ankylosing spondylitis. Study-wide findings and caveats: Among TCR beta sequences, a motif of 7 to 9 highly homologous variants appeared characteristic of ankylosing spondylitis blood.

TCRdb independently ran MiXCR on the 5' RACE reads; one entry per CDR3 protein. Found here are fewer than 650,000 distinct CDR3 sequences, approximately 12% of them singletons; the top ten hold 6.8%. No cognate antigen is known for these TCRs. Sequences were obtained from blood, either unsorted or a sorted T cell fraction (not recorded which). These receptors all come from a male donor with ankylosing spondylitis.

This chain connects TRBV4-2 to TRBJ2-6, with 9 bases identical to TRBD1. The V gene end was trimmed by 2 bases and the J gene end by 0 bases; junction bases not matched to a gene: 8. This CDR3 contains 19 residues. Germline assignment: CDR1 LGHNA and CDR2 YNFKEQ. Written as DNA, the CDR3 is TGTGCCAGCAGCCAACCAAGGGGACAGGGAATCTCTGGGGCCAACGTCCTGACTTTC. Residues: CASSQPRGQGISGANVLTF.

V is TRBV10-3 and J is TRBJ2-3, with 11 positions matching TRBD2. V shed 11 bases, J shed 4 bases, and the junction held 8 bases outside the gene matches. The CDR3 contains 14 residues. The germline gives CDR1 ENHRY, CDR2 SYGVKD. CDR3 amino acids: CAVVPGLAADTQYF. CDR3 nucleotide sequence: TGTGCCGTCGTTCCGGGACTAGCGGCAGATACGCAGTATTTT.

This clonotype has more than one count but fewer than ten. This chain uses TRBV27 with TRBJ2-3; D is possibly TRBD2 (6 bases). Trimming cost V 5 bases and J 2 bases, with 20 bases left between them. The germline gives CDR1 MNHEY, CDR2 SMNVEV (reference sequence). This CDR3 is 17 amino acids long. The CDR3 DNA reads TGTGCCAGCAGTCCCCGCGCCGCGGGAACTCCCACAGATACGCAGTATTTT. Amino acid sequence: CASSPRAAGTPTDTQYF.

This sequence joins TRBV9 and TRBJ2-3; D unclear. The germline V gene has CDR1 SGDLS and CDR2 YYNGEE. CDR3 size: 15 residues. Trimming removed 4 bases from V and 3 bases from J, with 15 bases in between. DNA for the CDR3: TGTGCCAGCAGCCCCCGGATCTCCCCTACAGATACGCAGTATTTT. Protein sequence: CASSPRISPTDTQYF.

In DNA form, the CDR3 reads TGCGCCAGCAGCCCACCGGGACAGGGCAACATTCAGTACTTC. Residues: CASSPPGQGNIQYF. The chain has TRBV4-1 and TRBJ2-4, with 9 bases matching TRBD1. The CDR3 covers 14 residues. Germline CDR1 and CDR2: MGHRA and YSYEKL. Unmatched junction bases numbered 5, after V lost 4 bases and J lost 7 bases.

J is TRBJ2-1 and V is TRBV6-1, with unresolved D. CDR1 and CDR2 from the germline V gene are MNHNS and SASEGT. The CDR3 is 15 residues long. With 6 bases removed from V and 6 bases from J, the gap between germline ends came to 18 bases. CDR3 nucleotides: TGTGCCAGCAGCCCCCTAGGTCTCGCAGGCAATGAGCAGTTCTTC. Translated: CASSPLGLAGNEQFF.

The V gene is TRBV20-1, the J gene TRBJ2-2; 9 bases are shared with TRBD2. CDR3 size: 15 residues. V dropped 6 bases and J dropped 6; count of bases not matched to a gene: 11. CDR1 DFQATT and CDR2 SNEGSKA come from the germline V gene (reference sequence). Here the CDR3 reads CSAETSGAHPGELFF. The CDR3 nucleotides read TGCAGTGCGGAGACTAGCGGAGCTCATCCCGGGGAGCTGTTTTTT.